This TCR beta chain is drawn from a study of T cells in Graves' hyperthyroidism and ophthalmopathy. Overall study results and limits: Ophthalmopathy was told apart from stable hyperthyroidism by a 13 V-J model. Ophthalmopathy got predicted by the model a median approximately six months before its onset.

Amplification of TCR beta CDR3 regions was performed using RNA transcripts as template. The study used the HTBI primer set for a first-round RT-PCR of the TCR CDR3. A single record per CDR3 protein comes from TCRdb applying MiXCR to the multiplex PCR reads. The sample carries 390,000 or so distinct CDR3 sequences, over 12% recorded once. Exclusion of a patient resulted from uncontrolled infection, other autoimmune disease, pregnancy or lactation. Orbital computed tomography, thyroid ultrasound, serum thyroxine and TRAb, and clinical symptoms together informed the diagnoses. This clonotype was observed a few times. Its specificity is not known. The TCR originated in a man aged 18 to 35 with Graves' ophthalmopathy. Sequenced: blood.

CDR3 in amino acids: CASSGLAGGPGDTQYF. The CDR3 DNA follows: TGTGCCAGCAGCGGGCTAGCGGGAGGGCCGGGAGATACGCAGTATTTT. The chain is built from TRBV9 and TRBJ2-3, with 12 positions matching TRBD2. The CDR3 consists of 16 residues. J was trimmed by 5 bases and V by 3 bases; bases with no gene match: 7. Germline CDR1 SGDLS, CDR2 YYNGEE.